The subject of this entry is one TCR beta chain. This entry belongs to a study of PD-1 blockade in classical Hodgkin lymphoma. The CDR3 has 12 residues. CDR1 and CDR2 (germline): SGHKS, YYEKEE (reference sequence). Trimming cost V 4 bases and J 1 base, with 5 bases left between them. Time point: cycle 4 day 1 (C4D1), after 5 to 7 weeks of nivolumab. All trial patients relapsed after autologous stem cell transplantation. Thawed PBMCs were the source of CD4+ T cells, purified by magnetic negative selection. Repertoires were generated with immunoSEQ multiplex PCR, while TCRdb's copy carries only in-frame clones and drops some. The sample contains more than 15,000 clones, 65% to 80% of which appear only once.

This clonotype was obtained from a human donor with classical Hodgkin lymphoma. The sample was CD4+ T cells from blood, taken before the fourth cycle of nivolumab. The chain is built from TRBV5-5 and TRBJ2-5; D is unresolved. The CDR3 nucleotides are TGTGCCAGCAGCATAACCCAAGAGACCCAGTACTTC. Encoded protein: CASSITQETQYF.